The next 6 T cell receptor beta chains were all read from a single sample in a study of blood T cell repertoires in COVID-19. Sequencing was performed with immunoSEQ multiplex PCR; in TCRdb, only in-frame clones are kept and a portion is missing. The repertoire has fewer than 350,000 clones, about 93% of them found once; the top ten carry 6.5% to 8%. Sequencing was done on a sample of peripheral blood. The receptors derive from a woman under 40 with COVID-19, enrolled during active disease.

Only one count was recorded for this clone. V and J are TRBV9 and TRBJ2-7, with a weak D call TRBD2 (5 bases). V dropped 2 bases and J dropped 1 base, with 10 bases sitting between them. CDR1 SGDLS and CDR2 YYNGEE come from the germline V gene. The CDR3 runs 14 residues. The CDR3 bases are TGTGCCAGCAGCGTCGGAGGATGGTCCTACGAGCAGTACTTC. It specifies CASSVGGWSYEQYF.

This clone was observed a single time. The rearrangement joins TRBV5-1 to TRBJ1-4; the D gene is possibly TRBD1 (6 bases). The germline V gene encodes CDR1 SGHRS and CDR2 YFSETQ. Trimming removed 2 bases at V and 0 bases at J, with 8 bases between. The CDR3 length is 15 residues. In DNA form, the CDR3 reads TGCGCCAGCAGCTTCAGGGGTTCAACTAATGAAAAACTGTTTTTT. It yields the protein CASSFRGSTNEKLFF.

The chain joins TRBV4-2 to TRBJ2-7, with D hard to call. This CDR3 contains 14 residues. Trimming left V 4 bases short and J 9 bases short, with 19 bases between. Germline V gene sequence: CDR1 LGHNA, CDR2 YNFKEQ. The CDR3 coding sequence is TGTGCCAGCAGCCCGAGTACGATTGAGTTGCGGCAGTACTTC. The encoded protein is CASSPSTIELRQYF.

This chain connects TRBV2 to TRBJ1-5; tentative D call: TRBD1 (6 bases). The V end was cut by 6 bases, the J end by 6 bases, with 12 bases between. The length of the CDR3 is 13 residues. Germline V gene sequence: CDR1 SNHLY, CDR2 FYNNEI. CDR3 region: CASSQQGGQPQHF. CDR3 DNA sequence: TGTGCCAGCAGCCAACAGGGCGGTCAGCCCCAGCATTTT. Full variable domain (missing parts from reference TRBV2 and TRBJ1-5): EPEVTQTPSHQVTQMGQEVILRCVPISNHLYFYWYRQILGQKVEFLVSFYNNEISEKSEIFDDQFSVERPDGSNFTLKIRSTKLEDSAMYFCASSQQGGQPQHFGDGTRLSIL.

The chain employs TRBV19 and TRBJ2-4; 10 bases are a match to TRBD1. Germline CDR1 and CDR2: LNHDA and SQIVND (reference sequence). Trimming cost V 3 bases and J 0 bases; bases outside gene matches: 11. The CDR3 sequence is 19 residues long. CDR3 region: CASSIRTGGAQLAKNIQYF. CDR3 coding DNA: TGTGCCAGTAGTATTAGGACAGGGGGGGCACAATTAGCCAAAAACATTCAGTACTTC. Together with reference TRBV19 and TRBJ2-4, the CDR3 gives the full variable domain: DGGITQSPKYLFRKEGQNVTLSCEQNLNHDAMYWYRQDPGQGLRLIYYSQIVNDFQKGDIAEGYSVSREKKESFPLTVTSAQKNPTAFYLCASSIRTGGAQLAKNIQYFGAGTRLSVL.

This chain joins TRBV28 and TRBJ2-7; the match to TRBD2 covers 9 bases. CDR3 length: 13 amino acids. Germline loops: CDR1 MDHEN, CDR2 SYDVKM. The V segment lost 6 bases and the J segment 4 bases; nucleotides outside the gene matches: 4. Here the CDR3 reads CASRAGGRYEQYF. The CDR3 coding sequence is TGTGCCAGCAGAGCGGGGGGCAGGTACGAGCAGTACTTC.